This T cell receptor (beta chain) emerged from a study of cytomegalovirus exposure and HLA in healthy donors. The table came from immunoSEQ multiplex PCR; TCRdb's copy has only in-frame clones and leaves some out. The table shows tens of thousands of clones, with over 85% occurring only once. V dropped 4 bases and J dropped 6; count of bases not matched to a gene: 4. This CDR3 contains 14 residues. Germline loops: CDR1 SGHNT, CDR2 YYREEE (reference sequence). Study observations and caveats: The classifier, whose performance was assessed in both the original and validation cohorts, reportedly diagnosed cytomegalovirus status with high specificity and sensitivity. While the bulk of TCR sequences proved rare, some public TCRs turned up in many donors. The study listed 150 to 200 cytomegalovirus-associated TCR beta chains.

As to this clone: Its antigen is unknown.

V is TRBV5-4 and J is TRBJ1-6; 7 bases agree with TRBD1. Sequences were obtained from PBMCs. The sequence came from a woman in her twenties or thirties in good health and CMV-seronegative. The CDR3 nucleotides are TGTGCCAGCAGCCCCGGGACAGTTAATTCACCCCTCCACTTT. Translating it yields CASSPGTVNSPLHF.